These 24 T cell receptor beta chains were all obtained from the same sample, sequenced in a study of shared clonotypes between healthy human individuals. Libraries were prepared by immunoSEQ multiplex PCR; TCRdb keeps only in-frame clonotypes and omits some of them. The sample includes about 580,000 clones, about 98% of them seen just once. Terminally differentiated effector memory CD45RA+ cells were excluded by CCR7 positive selection of CD45RO-negative cells. The sequenced sample consisted of naive CD8+ T cells sorted from blood. The source of these receptors is a man between 25 and 39 years old in good health.

The rearrangement uses TRBV4-1 and TRBJ2-3; the D gene is possibly TRBD1 (5 bases). Per the germline V gene, CDR1 is MGHRA and CDR2 is YSYEKL. Trimming removed 1 base at V and 3 bases at J, with 11 bases between. The CDR3 is made up of 15 amino acids. The CDR3 is CASSQGERGTDTQYF. In nucleotides, the CDR3 is TGCGCCAGCAGCCAAGGGGAAAGGGGTACAGATACGCAGTATTTT.

This rearrangement joins TRBV11-2 to TRBJ2-3, with a tentative D call TRBD2 (5 bases). The CDR3 contains 18 residues. V gave up 2 bases and J gave up 5 bases, with 23 bases separating them. Germline V CDR1 and CDR2: SGHAT, FQNNGV. The CDR3 here is CASSLQIGSSGMVDTQYF. In DNA form, the CDR3 reads TGTGCCAGCAGCTTACAGATTGGTAGCTCGGGGATGGTAGATACGCAGTATTTT.

This rearrangement joins TRBV2 to TRBJ1-5; 10 nucleotides line up with TRBD1. The CDR3 is 15 residues long. Per germline, CDR1 SNHLY and CDR2 FYNNEI. V lost 6 bases, J lost 4 bases, and 6 bases stayed unmatched. Written as DNA, the CDR3 is TGTGCCAGCAGGGACAGGGGGTTCGGGAATCAGCCCCAGCATTTT. Translated, it gives CASRDRGFGNQPQHF.

The gene calls are TRBV5-1 and TRBJ2-3; 15 nucleotides agree with TRBD2. J lost 8 bases, V lost 0 bases, and 13 bases had no gene match. Germline assignment: CDR1 SGHRS and CDR2 YFSETQ. The CDR3 has 19 residues. CDR3 nucleotide sequence: TGCGCCAGCAGCTTGGGGACTAGCGGGAGGGCCGTAGGGGTTCGTACGCAGTATTTT. Protein: CASSLGTSGRAVGVRTQYF.

The rearrangement links TRBV29-1 to TRBJ2-1; TRBD2 matches at 10 bases. The CDR3 loop spans 15 amino acids. Trimming cost V 1 base and J 4 bases; bases outside gene matches: 4. Looked up from germline, CDR1 is SQVTM and CDR2 is ANQGSEA. The DNA for the CDR3 is TGCAGCGTTGAAGGGACTAGCGGAAATTACAATGAGCAGTTCTTC. Translated: CSVEGTSGNYNEQFF.

The genes are TRBV7-8 and TRBJ2-7; TRBD2 aligns across 7 bases. Germline CDR1 reads SGHVS; CDR2 reads FQNEAQ. The CDR3 is 15 residues long. Losses at the gene ends were 7 bases for V and 3 bases for J; bases not matched to a gene: 12. The CDR3 loop reads CASTRAGKDVYEQYF. CDR3 DNA sequence: TGTGCCAGCACCAGAGCGGGAAAGGATGTCTACGAGCAGTACTTC.

To note about this clone: Within the sample, other DNA sequences also encode this same CDR3. The V call is TRBV5-1, the J call TRBJ1-5; 7 bases align to TRBD1. The CDR3 totals 14 residues. The germline V gene encodes CDR1 SGHRS and CDR2 YFSETQ. Trimming cost V 4 bases and J 4 bases; bases outside gene matches: 5. The CDR3 is CASSPGTANQPQHF. CDR3 nucleotide sequence: TGCGCCAGCAGCCCCGGGACAGCTAATCAGCCCCAGCATTTT.

The chain combines TRBV27 with TRBJ2-7; no clear D. Trimming left V 3 bases short and J 6 bases short, with 15 bases between. Germline CDR1 reads MNHEY; CDR2 reads SMNVEV (reference sequence). The CDR3 is made up of 14 amino acids. CDR3 in amino acids: CASSFKKDGGEQYF. The CDR3 bases are TGTGCCAGCAGTTTTAAAAAAGATGGCGGCGAGCAGTACTTC.

This sequence joins TRBV7-9 and TRBJ2-5; 9 positions agree with TRBD2. Trimming at V came to 4 bases and at J to 2 bases, leaving 14 bases not matched to a gene. Germline CDR1 reads SEHNR; CDR2 reads FQNEAQ (reference sequence). CDR3 length: 18 amino acids. The CDR3 region is CASSSQAGGRQEQETQYF. CDR3 sequence (DNA): TGTGCCAGCAGCTCCCAAGCGGGAGGTAGGCAGGAGCAAGAGACCCAGTACTTC.

The V and J genes are TRBV27 and TRBJ2-7; no clear D. Per the germline V gene, CDR1 is MNHEY and CDR2 is SMNVEV (reference sequence). The CDR3 is 16 residues long. V lost 3 bases, J lost 0 bases, and 15 bases lay in between. The CDR3 bases are TGTGCCAGCAGTTTCTCGGCACTACTGAGCTCCTACGAGCAGTACTTC. This codes for CASSFSALLSSYEQYF.

This chain uses TRBV7-8 with TRBJ2-1; D may match TRBD1 or TRBD2 (5 bases each). CDR3 length equals 15 residues. Deletions cut 6 bases from V and 0 bases from J, with 12 bases between. The germline V gene has CDR1 SGHVS and CDR2 FQNEAQ. In DNA form, the CDR3 reads TGTGCCAGCAGTCACCGGGACGCCTCCTACAATGAGCAGTTCTTC. Residues: CASSHRDASYNEQFF.

The V and J genes are TRBV7-9 and TRBJ2-7, with a tentative D call TRBD2 (6 bases). Germline V gene sequence: CDR1 SEHNR, CDR2 FQNEAQ (reference sequence). The CDR3 extends over 13 amino acids. V was trimmed by 7 bases and J by 4 bases, leaving 14 bases between them. In nucleotides, the CDR3 is TGTGCCAGCACCCAAATCGGGGGTTACGAGCAGTACTTC. Translating gives CASTQIGGYEQYF.

The CDR3 sequence is CASSYGGTEKLFF. CDR3 coding DNA: TGTGCCAGCAGTTACGGGGGGACTGAAAAACTGTTTTTT. This chain joins TRBV6-5 and TRBJ1-4, with D possibly being TRBD1 (5 bases). V was trimmed by 2 bases and J by 7 bases, leaving 8 bases between them. Per the germline V gene, CDR1 is MNHEY and CDR2 is SVGAGI. CDR3 size: 13 residues.

The chain employs TRBV7-8 and TRBJ2-7, with 10 bases matching TRBD1. The V and J ends lost 4 bases and 2 bases, in that order; junction bases with no gene match: 5. The CDR3 totals 15 residues. The germline V gene encodes CDR1 SGHVS and CDR2 FQNEAQ. Here the CDR3 DNA reads TGTGCCAGCAGCTCCCCGGGACAGGGGACCTACGAGCAGTACTTC. Encoded protein: CASSSPGQGTYEQYF.

The V call is TRBV5-6, the J call TRBJ2-2; D may match TRBD1 or TRBD2 (5 bases each). The V gene lost 3 bases and the J gene lost 6 bases, with 12 bases spanning the gap. This CDR3 is 14 amino acids long. Germline V gene data show CDR1 as SGHDT and CDR2 as YYEEEE. This CDR3 is CASSYGTAAGELFF. The CDR3 region has the DNA TGTGCCAGCAGCTACGGGACCGCCGCCGGGGAGCTGTTTTTT.

The CDR3 reads CASSLVAGTGYEQYF. CDR3 coding DNA: TGTGCCAGCAGCTTGGTGGCAGGGACCGGCTACGAGCAGTACTTC. The chain recombines TRBV5-4 with TRBJ2-7; D is tentatively TRBD1 or TRBD2 (5 bases each). The CDR3 runs to 15 residues. V was clipped by 0 bases and J by 3 bases, with 13 bases between them. The germline gives CDR1 SGHNT, CDR2 YYREEE (reference sequence).

The chain employs TRBV19 and TRBJ2-1; D uncertain. Germline V gene lookup returns CDR1 LNHDA and CDR2 SQIVND (reference sequence). This CDR3 region has 14 residues. The V end was cut by 2 bases, the J end by 7 bases, with 12 bases between. The CDR3 DNA sequence: TGTGCCAGTAGTATAAACCTAGGCTGGAATGAGCAGTTCTTC. It specifies CASSINLGWNEQFF.

The chain joins TRBV5-5 to TRBJ2-7, with a weak D call TRBD1 (6 bases). Per germline, CDR1 SGHKS and CDR2 YYEKEE (reference sequence). Trimming cost V 0 bases and J 0 bases, with 16 bases left between them. The CDR3 is made up of 17 amino acids. This CDR3 reads CASSLEPGASHSYEQYF. The CDR3 bases are TGTGCCAGCAGCTTGGAGCCAGGGGCAAGCCACTCCTACGAGCAGTACTTC. The full variable domain, rest sourced from reference TRBV5-5 and TRBJ2-7, is DAGVTQSPTHLIKTRGQQVTLRCSPISGHKSVSWYQQVLGQGPQFIFQYYEKEERGRGNFPDRFSARQFPNYSSELNVNALLLGDSALYLCASSLEPGASHSYEQYFGPGTRLTVT.

In the case of this clone: The same CDR3 also results from other DNA sequences found in this sample. J is TRBJ2-7 and V is TRBV6-5; unclear D gene. Germline CDR1 and CDR2: MNHEY and SVGAGI. The CDR3 extends over 13 amino acids. V lost 2 bases and J 2 bases, leaving 7 bases between the germline ends. CDR3 bases: TGTGCCAGCAGTTACACTGAAACCTACGAGCAGTACTTC. Translated, it gives CASSYTETYEQYF.

The chain combines TRBV9 with TRBJ2-3, with 8 bases identical to TRBD2. V lost 4 bases, J lost 3 bases, and 7 bases stayed unmatched. Germline CDR1 and CDR2: SGDLS and YYNGEE. This CDR3 region has 15 residues. CDR3 sequence: CASSPGTSGTDTQYF. DNA of the CDR3: TGTGCCAGCAGCCCAGGGACTAGTGGGACAGATACGCAGTATTTT.

The chain carries TRBV4-3 and TRBJ2-3; D gene ambiguous. The CDR3 is 17 residues long. The V end lost 0 bases, the J end lost 0 bases, and 13 bases lay between the germline ends. Germline-derived CDR1 and CDR2 are LGHNA and YSLEER. The CDR3 loop reads CASSQERWGTSTDTQYF. CDR3 bases: TGCGCCAGCAGCCAAGAAAGATGGGGTACTAGCACAGATACGCAGTATTTT.

V is TRBV7-8 and J is TRBJ1-1, with a possible D match to TRBD1 (5 bases). Looked up from germline, CDR1 is SGHVS and CDR2 is FQNEAQ. The germline V and J ends were trimmed by 4 bases and 1 base, with 13 bases remaining between them. The CDR3 loop spans 15 amino acids. The chain's CDR3 is CASSSSITGNTEAFF. Here the CDR3 DNA reads TGTGCCAGCAGCTCATCAATTACAGGGAACACTGAAGCTTTCTTT. The full variable domain, its missing parts supplied by reference TRBV7-8 and TRBJ1-1, is GAGVSQSPRYKVAKRGQDVALRCDPISGHVSLFWYQQALGQGPEFLTYFQNEAQLDKSGLPSDRFFAERPEGSVSTLKIQRTQQEDSAVYLCASSSSITGNTEAFFGQGTRLTVV.

This chain uses TRBV27 with TRBJ2-1; possibly TRBD1 for D (5 bases). The germline V gene has CDR1 MNHEY and CDR2 SMNVEV (reference sequence). This CDR3 spans 15 amino acids. V was clipped by 6 bases and J by 4 bases, with 16 bases between them. CDR3 in amino acids: CASSFEGVKYNEQFF. For the CDR3, the DNA is TGTGCCAGCAGCTTCGAAGGGGTCAAATACAATGAGCAGTTCTTC.

V and J are TRBV28 and TRBJ2-7, with D perhaps TRBD1 (5 bases). The germline V gene has CDR1 MDHEN and CDR2 SYDVKM. The CDR3 loop spans 16 amino acids. V lost 3 bases to trimming and J lost 0 bases, with 15 bases between them. CDR3 DNA: TGTGCCAGCAGTTTTCAATTAGGGGCGAGCTCCTACGAGCAGTACTTC. Encoded protein: CASSFQLGASSYEQYF.